This TCR beta chain was profiled in a study of T cell clusters in autoimmune cytopenias. Whole-study context: A median of roughly 52,000 TRB reads per sample yielded a median roughly 2,500 distinct clonotypes. Findings and caveats of the study: Primary autoimmune cytopenia patients appeared to lack physiological T cell clusters present in healthy donors.

Germline CDR1 is SQVTM and CDR2 is ANQGSEA. The CDR3 length is 15 residues. One tube held mixed TRB-A and TRB-B primer pools for touch-down PCR. TCRdb reanalyzed the multiplex PCR reads and collapses them to one entry per CDR3 protein, without DNA. The sample table sets out 6,000 to 9,000 distinct CDR3 sequences. TRB amplification used approximately 250 ng of peripheral blood genomic DNA. This clonotype is classed as medium-sized by frequency. Antigen specificity is unknown. These same records also appear under a second study, on T cell repertoires in aging, cancer and after chemotherapy. Per that paper: Clear clonal overlap appeared across healthy donor samples taken over several months to years. Roughly 8.8 million TCR reads made up the full dataset.

This rearrangement joins TRBV29-1 to TRBJ1-1; TCRdb designates TRBD1, a call that cannot be tested without DNA. The clonotype comes from a human donor in good health. Sequencing input: peripheral blood. The CDR3 protein is CSVIPGGGRNTEAFF.